A selection of T cell receptor beta chains follows, all from one sample in a study of blood T cell repertoires in COVID-19. Profiled with immunoSEQ multiplex PCR; TCRdb holds only in-frame clones, not every one. The profile shows around 380,000 clones, around 87% of them singletons. The sample was PBMCs or T cells enriched from blood (not recorded which). The source is a man aged 30 to 39 who had recovered from COVID-19. The CDR3 runs from the conserved cysteine through the conserved F or W. A D gene is named only where the DNA matches it firmly. Size tells how often a clone was seen (once, few, many) or the class of an expanded clone, and some rows leave it out.

V	D	size	J	DNA	CDR3
TRBV10-2	TRBD1	once	TRBJ1-2	TGCGCCAGCAGTCAGGGGGCTAGTGGCTACACCTTC	CASSQGASGYTF
TRBV2	NA	NA	TRBJ2-3	TGTGCCAGCAGCCTAGATGGCGGGGCTAGCACAGATACGCAGTATTTT	CASSLDGGASTDTQYF
TRBV6-1	NA	NA	TRBJ1-6	TGTGCCAGCAGTGAAGCGCGGGGGGGCCGGTCACCCCTCCACTTT	CASSEARGGRSPLHF
TRBV12-3/TRBV12-4	TRBD1	NA	TRBJ1-5	TGTGCCAGCAGGACAGGGGCTGGCCAGCCCCAGCATTTT	CASRTGAGQPQHF
TRBV5-4	TRBD1	NA	TRBJ2-3	TGTGCCAGCAGCTTGGGGGACAGGGTTTCGGATACGCAGTATTTT	CASSLGDRVSDTQYF
TRBV19	NA	NA	TRBJ2-3	TGTGCCAGTAGAAAGTCAGGGGCTATTAGCACAGATACGCAGTATTTT	CASRKSGAISTDTQYF
TRBV7-9	TRBD1	NA	TRBJ2-7	TGTGCCAGCAGCTTAGCCGACGGACAGGGAATTTACGAGCAGTACTTC	CASSLADGQGIYEQYF
TRBV9	NA	NA	TRBJ2-7	TGTGCCAGCAGCCATCAGGGGTCCCCCTACGAGCAGTACTTC	CASSHQGSPYEQYF
TRBV6-2/TRBV6-3	TRBD1	NA	TRBJ1-3	TGTGCCAGCAGTAACGACAGGGGGCCGGACACCATATATTTT	CASSNDRGPDTIYF
TRBV18	TRBD2	NA	TRBJ2-7	TGTGCCAGCTCACCGGGGGGGGGTCCCTACGAGCAGTACTTC	CASSPGGGPYEQYF
TRBV6-5	TRBD1	NA	TRBJ2-7	TGTGCCAGCAGCGGTGGGACAGTGCCCTACGAGCAGTACTTC	CASSGGTVPYEQYF
TRBV5-1	TRBD2	NA	TRBJ2-5	TGCGCCAGCAGCCGGGAGGGGAGCGAGACCCAGTACTTC	CASSREGSETQYF
TRBV5-1	NA	NA	TRBJ2-1	TGCGCCAGCAGCTGGGAAACAGGAGAGGATGAGCAGTTCTTC	CASSWETGEDEQFF
TRBV5-1	NA	NA	TRBJ1-3	TGCGCCAGCAGCTTACAGGGAACAAACACCATATATTTT	CASSLQGTNTIYF
TRBV19	NA	NA	TRBJ1-1	TGTGCCAGTAGTATCCTTATAGGACTACAGAACACTGAAGCTTTCTTT	CASSILIGLQNTEAFF
TRBV27	TRBD2	NA	TRBJ2-2	TGTGCCAGCAGTTTATTGGCTAGCGGGGGCCGCGGGGAGCTGTTTTTT	CASSLLASGGRGELFF
TRBV7-9	NA	once	TRBJ1-1	TGTGCCAGCAGCTCGCAGGCGAGCACTGAAGCTTTCTTT	CASSSQASTEAFF
TRBV7-9	NA	NA	TRBJ1-5	TGTGCCAGCAGCCTAAGGGGTAGCAATCAGCCCCAGCATTTT	CASSLRGSNQPQHF
TRBV19	NA	once	TRBJ1-5	TGTGCCAGTAGTATTACGGGGGTAAGCAATCAGCCCCAGCATTTT	CASSITGVSNQPQHF
TRBV19	TRBD1	NA	TRBJ2-7	TGTGCCAGTAGTATAATTTCGGACAGGACCTACGAGCAGTACTTC	CASSIISDRTYEQYF
TRBV19	NA	few	TRBJ1-6	TGTGCCAGTAGCTCAGTCGACGGGTCCAATTCACCCCTCCACTTT	CASSSVDGSNSPLHF
TRBV11-2	NA	NA	TRBJ2-1	TGTGCCAGCAGCCCCTCCGGAGCGGGCTACAATGAGCAGTTCTTC	CASSPSGAGYNEQFF
TRBV7-9	NA	few	TRBJ1-6	TGTGCCAGCAGCTTAGCGGAGGATTCACCCCTCCACTTT	CASSLAEDSPLHF
TRBV6-5	NA	NA	TRBJ1-1	TGTGCCAGCAGTTATGGGGTTAGGGGTACGTCTTTCTTT	CASSYGVRGTSFF
TRBV4-3	NA	NA	TRBJ2-5	TGCGCCAGCAGCCAAGGTCCCTTCGGGGCGGGGGAGACCCAGTACTTC	CASSQGPFGAGETQYF
TRBV12-3/TRBV12-4	NA	NA	TRBJ1-2	TGTGCCAGCAGTTATAGGACAACGGCCACCTTC	CASSYRTTATF
TRBV6-5	TRBD2	NA	TRBJ2-1	TGTGCCAGCAGCGATACCGGGGGGTCGGTTGATGAGCAGTTCTTC	CASSDTGGSVDEQFF
TRBV30	NA	NA	TRBJ1-4	TGTGCCTGGAGGCGTGTTGGTCGTGAAAAACTGTTTTTT	CAWRRVGREKLFF
TRBV7-3	NA	few	TRBJ2-6	TGTGCCAGCAGCTTAACGAGCTCTGGGGCCAACGTCCTGACTTTC	CASSLTSSGANVLTF
TRBV5-4	TRBD2	NA	TRBJ2-1	TGTGCCAGCAGCCAGAGCGGACTAGCGGGAGTTGAGCAGTTCTTC	CASSQSGLAGVEQFF
TRBV9	NA	NA	TRBJ1-6	TGTGCCAGCAGCGTATTGGGAGAGGGAAATTCACCCCTCCACTTT	CASSVLGEGNSPLHF
TRBV15	NA	once	TRBJ1-1	TGTGCCACCAGCAGAGATCGGTCGACAGGCCCTGAAGCTTTCTTT	CATSRDRSTGPEAFF
TRBV7-9	NA	NA	TRBJ2-2	TGTGCCAGCAGCTTTGGTTCCGGTTCTAACGGGGAGCTGTTTTTT	CASSFGSGSNGELFF
TRBV2	TRBD1	NA	TRBJ1-4	TGTGCCGGCCGACAGGGCGGTGAAAAACTGTTTTTT	CAGRQGGEKLFF
TRBV4-1	NA	NA	TRBJ1-5	TGCGCCAGCAGCCAATTGGCACTGGCGGAGCCCCAGCATTTT	CASSQLALAEPQHF
TRBV6-5	NA	NA	TRBJ1-1	TGTGCCAGCCACAGGGCGGGCACTGAAGCTTTCTTT	CASHRAGTEAFF
TRBV29-1	NA	NA	TRBJ2-5	TGCAGCGTTGAAGAACTCGGCGGGTACCAAGAGACCCAGTACTTC	CSVEELGGYQETQYF
TRBV3-1/TRBV3-2	TRBD2	NA	TRBJ2-1	TGTGCCAGCCCCAGGGCTAGCGGGGGCCACTACAATGAGCAGTTCTTC	CASPRASGGHYNEQFF
TRBV10-3	NA	NA	TRBJ1-2	TGTGCCATCAGTGAGTCGAGGTGGGGCTACACCTTC	CAISESRWGYTF
TRBV5-1	TRBD1	NA	TRBJ2-2	TGCGCCAGCAGTAGTGACAGGGGGGACACCGGGGAGCTGTTTTTT	CASSSDRGDTGELFF
TRBV7-2	TRBD1	few	TRBJ1-2	TGTGCCAGCAGCCCCGGGACAGGGGTGGGTTCTGGCTATGGCTACACCTTC	CASSPGTGVGSGYGYTF
TRBV18	TRBD1	NA	TRBJ1-2	TGTGCCAGCTCAGCCGCGGACAGGAACTATGGCTACACCTTC	CASSAADRNYGYTF
TRBV6-5	TRBD1	NA	TRBJ1-1	TGTGCCAGCACCGACAGGGGGGGAACTGAAGCTTTCTTT	CASTDRGGTEAFF
TRBV19	TRBD2	NA	TRBJ2-2	TGTGCCAGTAGCATGGGCGGACTAGCGGGTACCACCGGGGAGCTGTTTTTT	CASSMGGLAGTTGELFF
TRBV10-2	NA	NA	TRBJ1-4	TGCGCCAGCAGTGGTCAGGGCTCTAATGAAAAACTGTTTTTT	CASSGQGSNEKLFF
TRBV18	NA	NA	TRBJ1-6	TGTGCCAGCTCACTAGGGAGAGATAATTCACCCCTCCACTTT	CASSLGRDNSPLHF
TRBV13	NA	NA	TRBJ2-1	TGTGCCAGCAGCTCAGGGACTCCTTCCAATGAGCAGTTCTTC	CASSSGTPSNEQFF
TRBV18	TRBD1	NA	TRBJ1-5	TGTGCCAGCTCACCGGGACAGCTCCCCAATCAGCCCCAGCATTTT	CASSPGQLPNQPQHF
TRBV27	NA	NA	TRBJ1-1	TGTGCCAGCAGTTTGACTCCCCCGGCTACTGAAGCTTTCTTT	CASSLTPPATEAFF
TRBV12-3/TRBV12-4	NA	once	TRBJ1-2	TGTGCCAGCAGTTTGGGGCAGTATGGCTACACCTTC	CASSLGQYGYTF
TRBV6-5	TRBD1	once	TRBJ2-1	TGTGCCAGCAGTACCGGGACAGTCAATGAGCAGTTCTTC	CASSTGTVNEQFF
TRBV25-1	NA	NA	TRBJ1-6	TGTGCCAGCAGGCCCGGTCTAAGCTCCTATAATTCACCCCTCCACTTT	CASRPGLSSYNSPLHF
TRBV19	NA	NA	TRBJ1-5	TGTGCCAGTAGTATTGGGGACATGATCAATCAGCCCCAGCATTTT	CASSIGDMINQPQHF
TRBV27	NA	NA	TRBJ1-5	TGTGCCAGCAGCCACGCAGGCCAGCCCCAGCATTTT	CASSHAGQPQHF
TRBV29-1	NA	NA	TRBJ1-1	TGCAGCGTTGAGGGCAGGGGTGAAGCTTTCTTT	CSVEGRGEAFF
TRBV6-4	TRBD1	NA	TRBJ1-2	TGTGCCAGCAGTGACTCAGGGGGCGTCTATGGCTACACCTTC	CASSDSGGVYGYTF